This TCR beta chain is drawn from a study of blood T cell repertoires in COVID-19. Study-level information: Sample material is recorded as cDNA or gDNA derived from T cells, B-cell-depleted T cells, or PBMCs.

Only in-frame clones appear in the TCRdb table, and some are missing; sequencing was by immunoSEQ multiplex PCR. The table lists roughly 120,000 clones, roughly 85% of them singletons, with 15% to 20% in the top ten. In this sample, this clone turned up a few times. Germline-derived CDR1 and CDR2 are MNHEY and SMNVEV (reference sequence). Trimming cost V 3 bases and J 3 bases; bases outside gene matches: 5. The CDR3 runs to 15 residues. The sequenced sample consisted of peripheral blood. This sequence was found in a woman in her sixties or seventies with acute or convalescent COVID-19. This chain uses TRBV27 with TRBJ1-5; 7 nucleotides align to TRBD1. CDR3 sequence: CASSFGGGLNQPQHF. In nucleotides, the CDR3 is TGTGCCAGCAGTTTCGGAGGGGGCCTCAATCAGCCCCAGCATTTT.